This record covers a single TCR beta chain. This sample is drawn from a study of blood T cell repertoires in COVID-19. Looking at the study overall: Sources were T cells, B-cell-depleted T cells, or PBMCs; the material itself was cDNA or gDNA.

The germline V gene encodes CDR1 SGHRS and CDR2 YFSETQ. This CDR3 has 13 amino acids. J lost 8 bases, V lost 0 bases, and 3 bases had no gene match. Produced via immunoSEQ multiplex PCR; TCRdb's table is partial and in-frame only. This sample has almost 400,000 clones, with over 85% found just once. Among Cohort 3 donors, those recovered had two negative PCRs, clearance, or symptom resolution. This rearrangement joins TRBV5-1 to TRBJ1-2, with 8 nucleotides matching TRBD1. This TCR was sampled from a woman aged 30 to 39 who had recovered from COVID-19. Sequencing was done on a sample of PBMCs or T cells enriched from blood (not recorded which). The CDR3 DNA is TGCGCCAGCAGCTTGGCCCGACAGGGGGGCTACACCTTC. As protein: CASSLARQGGYTF.